This paragraph covers one T cell receptor beta chain sequence. It has no known antigen specificity. The input lacks base qualities; no much larger clone sits a single base away. This sample stems from a study of blood T cell repertoires in COVID-19 (dated by TCRdb to about 2020). Broadly, across the study: Collaborator samples came from the United States, Italy and Spain and covered acute and convalescent phases of COVID-19. The prospective study material was composed of cDNA or gDNA derived from T cells, B-cell-depleted T cells, or PBMCs. Nearly every sample came with metadata listing a de-identified subject ID, COVID-19 status, age in years and sex. Deeply sampled blood TCRbeta repertoires from subjects exposed to, actively infected with, or recovered from COVID-19 were included in the dataset. Samples came from the ongoing ImmuneRACE study (first 160 participants) plus 1,254 subjects from 6 global collaborators. HLA class I and class II types, where available, came from metadata supplied by the sample provider rather than from assay-based typing. The repertoires were released in a freely available public database meant as a resource for research on the immune response to SARS-CoV-2. What the study reported, not specific to this receptor: How much clinical and demographic metadata was included differed by source and by participant, and the metadata was provided uncurated.

The immunoSEQ Assay, a bias-controlled multiplex PCR, was used to amplify TCRbeta CDR3 regions from genomic DNA. The published analysis was carried out like this. The number of nucleated cells in each sample was estimated by amplification of reference gene primers within the assay. To quantify the absolute abundance of each unique TCRbeta CDR3 rearrangement, sequence reads were collapsed and filtered. Productive Simpson clonality was computed per sample as the square root of Simpson's diversity index over productive rearrangements. The table comes from immuneACCESS by way of TCRdb, which keeps in-frame sequences with V and J called. Part of the clones is missing from these tables; in studies checked, under half for an unresolved V gene and the rest for unknown reasons. The DNA gave D and trimming, while V, J and clone size come from that table. A total of around 450,000 clones appear in this sample, about 90% of them only once. The ten most abundant clones make up about 2% of the sample.

Participants in the prospective study were aged roughly 18 to 100 years, lived in some 24 United States geographic areas, and enrolled through a virtual design. Cohort assignment in the prospective study relied on participant-reported clinical history from a screening survey and a study questionnaire. Mobile phlebotomists in the prospective study collected whole blood, serum and a nasopharyngeal or oropharyngeal swab from every participant. Participants in the prospective study had the option to provide additional blood draws and questionnaires over a roughly two-month period. Before DNA extraction, blood samples from the prospective study were shipped at room temperature or frozen. Sequencing was done on a sample of PBMCs or T cells enriched from blood (not recorded which). This sequence originates from a woman in her late teens or twenties with acute COVID-19.

The DNA reads TGTGCCAGCAGCTCGGCGACAGGGGTGACCTATGGCTACACCTTC. Translated, it reads CASSSATGVTYGYTF. The chain uses TRBV11-2 and TRBJ1-2, with TRBD1 identical over 8 junction bases. Compared with germline, V lacks 4 bases and J lacks 4 bases; bases without a gene match: 8. The CDR3 runs 15 residues from the cysteine to the phenylalanine. Only the CDR3 region is kept as DNA, spanning 45 bases read in frame from base 1. CDR1 and CDR2 are read off the germline V gene as SGHAT and FQNNGV.